The table lists the clone carrying this T cell receptor beta chain with a few counts. The trim removed 3 bases at V and 3 bases at J, leaving 6 bases unmatched. The germline V gene has CDR1 SGDLS and CDR2 YYNGEE. CDR3 length equals 16 residues. This sample was taken from a study of blood T cell repertoires in COVID-19. On the study more broadly: PBMCs, B-cell-depleted T cells, or T cells provided the cDNA or gDNA that made up the material.

Repertoires were generated with immunoSEQ multiplex PCR, while TCRdb's copy carries only in-frame clones and drops some. This sample carries over 200,000 clones, about 85% of them seen once, and the ten largest clones take 10% to 14%. The clonotype comes from a man aged 25 to 40 who had recovered from COVID-19. Sequenced sample: PBMCs or T cells enriched from blood (not recorded which). The gene calls are TRBV9 and TRBJ2-1; 10 positions agree with TRBD2. CDR3 amino acids: CASSALRLAGYNEQFF. In DNA form, the CDR3 reads TGTGCCAGCAGCGCACTTAGACTAGCGGGCTACAATGAGCAGTTCTTC.